This T cell receptor beta chain was sequenced in a study of Graves' ophthalmopathy and Graves' hyperthyroidism. Study-level findings and limits: Forecasting of ophthalmopathy progression by the model achieved over 55% sensitivity and 72% to 75% specificity.

Investigators amplified TCR beta CDR3 regions from RNA transcripts. Investigators did first-round RT-PCR with HTBI primers, then second-round multiplex PCR. One entry per CDR3 protein, called by TCRdb with MiXCR from the multiplex PCR reads. The sample shows approximately 540,000 distinct CDR3 sequences, about 35% of them seen only once. Trimming at V came to 4 bases and at J to 2 bases, leaving 6 bases not matched to a gene. Germline V gives CDR1 SGDLS, CDR2 YYNGEE. The CDR3 contains 14 residues. This clonotype was counted many times. Its cognate antigen is unknown. The chain has TRBV9 and TRBJ2-7; 7 bases map to TRBD1. The sequence derives from an adult man with Graves' hyperthyroidism. Input material: peripheral blood or thyroid tissue (not recorded which). The CDR3, as DNA: TGTGCCAGCAGCTACCGACAGGGAGCCTACGAGCAGTACTTC. Amino acid sequence: CASSYRQGAYEQYF.